This T cell receptor beta chain stems from a study of shared clonotypes between healthy human individuals. Study-level background: Per donor, three plates held CD4 naive cells, three held CD4 memory, two held CD8 naive and one held CD8 memory. Broader study findings: Naive CD4 clonotype sharing across several donors was about 5%. Sequencing depth was expected to affect clonotype sharing among donors.

Assay: immunoSEQ multiplex PCR; the TCRdb copy retains only in-frame clones and omits some. The repertoire holds approximately 2.5 million clones, with 90% to 95% as singletons. From germline, CDR1 is SGHTA and CDR2 FQGNSA. V lost 4 bases to trimming and J lost 5 bases; unmatched junction nucleotides: 3. The length of the CDR3 is 13 residues. In the CD4+ fraction, cells were divided into CD45RA+ naive and CD45RA-negative memory subsets. With respect to this clone: Its cognate antigen is unknown. Other DNA sequences in this specimen translate into the identical CDR3.

Sequencing was carried out using naive CD4+ T cells from PBMCs. Subset in this sample: CD45RA+ positively selected. J is TRBJ1-1 and V is TRBV7-2; 8 bases align to TRBD1. The TCR was taken from a young man in good health. Some clones in this sample may be carry-over from other donors' samples. CDR3 bases: TGTGCCAGCAGCTCACAGGGGGGAACTGAAGCTTTCTTT. Protein product: CASSSQGGTEAFF.